The text below deals with one T cell receptor beta chain. Its specificity is not known. One end of the junction varies from germline; a read error may be responsible. By flow cytometry, patients selected for sequencing had shown an expansion of CD8+CD57+ cells. Diagnosis of severe acquired aplastic anemia applied to all patients. At blood sampling, none of the patients had yet received therapy. The data were taken from a study of CD8+CD57+ T cells in acquired aplastic anemia. The CDR3 length is 16 residues. CDR1 and CDR2 (germline): DFQATT, SNEGSKA (reference sequence). Whole-study results and caveats: CD8+CD57+ cells (from patients) displayed lower diversity than the total CD4+ and CD8+ pools did. In CD8+ cells, Simpson's diversity showed no significant difference between patients and controls.

Genomic DNA was employed as the template in profiling TCR beta VDJ and CDR3. TCRdb re-called the reads with MiXCR, one entry per CDR3 protein. Of about 20,000 distinct CDR3 sequences listed, about 40% are singletons. The chain employs TRBV20-1 and TRBJ2-3, with TRBD2 matching over 9 bases. Input material: CD8+CD57+ T cells sorted from PBMCs. Specified subset: bead-enriched CD8+CD57+ effector memory T cells from SAA patients. This receptor was obtained from a human donor with aplastic anemia. As DNA, the CDR3 is TGCAGTGCTAGAGATCCCGAGCGGGGGGCCCGCGATACGCGGTATTTT. Protein product: CSARDPERGARDTRYF.